One T cell receptor (beta chain) is described in this entry. Its matching antigen is unknown. This specimen comes from a study of cytotoxic CD8 clonotypes in ibrutinib-treated CLL. The authors obtained around 2 micrograms of genomic DNA from cryopreserved PBMCs for TCR beta libraries. Overall study findings and caveats: While tracking circulating CD8+ T-cell counts, baseline clonality exceeded that of age-matched healthy donors.

Using immunoSEQ multiplex PCR, the repertoire was profiled, and TCRdb retains in-frame clones only, with some absent. The data hold approximately 70,000 clones, with 90% observed a single time. Trimming left V 4 bases short and J 5 bases short, with 17 bases between. The CDR3 extends over 15 amino acids. The germline CDR1 and CDR2 sequences are SNHLY and FYNNEI. This TCR was sampled from a human donor with chronic lymphocytic leukemia. Specimen: PBMCs, collected after 12 months of ibrutinib treatment. The chain couples TRBV2 to TRBJ2-5; D is undetermined. CDR3 nucleotide sequence: TGTGCCAGCAGTGGGCGGACCAGCGTCCGGGAGACCCAGTACTTC. It encodes CASSGRTSVRETQYF.